The 25 T cell receptor beta chains below were found in one sample sequenced in a study of Graves' ophthalmopathy and Graves' hyperthyroidism (dated by TCRdb to the late 2010s). Sequencing was carried out with an Illumina HiSeq 2000. TCR beta CDR3 regions were amplified from RNA transcripts for repertoire sequencing. A first-round RT-PCR used HTBI primers with the Qiagen OneStep RT-PCR kit, followed by a second-round multiplex PCR, size selection and purification. TCRdb ran its own pipeline on the public reads, namely fastp trimming at Q25 and MiXCR clone calling, and kept in-frame beta chains. Rows with one shared CDR3 protein collapse into an entry with the most common genes and DNA. In this sample the table shows approximately 640,000 distinct CDR3 sequences, roughly 39% of which occur a single time. The top ten hold 3% to 4% of the sample. Sequenced input: peripheral blood. These receptors were taken from an adult man with Graves' ophthalmopathy.

The chain couples TRBV7-3 to TRBJ1-4; TRBD1 might be the D (5 bases). Germline V gene data show CDR1 as SGHTA and CDR2 as FQGTGA. V gave up 5 bases and J gave up 7 bases, with 14 bases separating them. The CDR3 sequence is 14 residues long. CDR3 bases: TGTGCCAGCAGCCATGAAGGGGCAGCTGAAAAACTGTTTTTT. Translating it yields CASSHEGAAEKLFF.

The table lists this clonotype with a count of one. The chain recombines TRBV12-3 or TRBV12-4 with TRBJ1-4; TRBD1 agrees at 9 bases. This CDR3 is built from 18 residues. Trimming cost V 8 bases and J 4 bases; bases outside gene matches: 17. CDR3 DNA sequence: TGTGCCAGCGAGCAGGACGGGACAGGGATGGGTCATAATGAAAAACTGTTTTTT. Protein: CASEQDGTGMGHNEKLFF.

This clonotype came up many times. The chain uses TRBV20-1 and TRBJ2-5; TRBD1 is a possible D gene (6 bases). Germline V gives CDR1 DFQATT, CDR2 SNEGSKA (reference sequence). Trimming removed 5 bases from V and 5 bases from J, with 9 bases in between. The CDR3 extends over 11 amino acids. The CDR3 DNA reads as TGCAGTGCTCAGAGGGGGGAGACCCAGTACTTC. Amino acid sequence: CSAQRGETQYF.

The chain joins TRBV7-9 to TRBJ1-4; the D is unclear. V was trimmed by 3 bases and J by 0 bases, leaving 14 bases between them. CDR1 is SEHNR and CDR2 is FQNEAQ in the germline V gene (reference sequence). This CDR3 is 17 amino acids long. The CDR3 bases are TGTGCCAGCAGCTTGAAGTTCTCGACCGCAACTAATGAAAAACTGTTTTTT. Its protein is CASSLKFSTATNEKLFF.

The V call is TRBV7-2, the J call TRBJ1-1; 7 bases align to TRBD1. CDR3 length equals 15 residues. Losses at the gene ends were 6 bases for V and 6 bases for J; bases not matched to a gene: 13. The germline V gene has CDR1 SGHTA and CDR2 FQGNSA. The DNA of the CDR3 is TGTGCCAGCAGACCACTAGCGGGAGGGACAGCTGAAGCTTTCTTT. It yields the protein CASRPLAGGTAEAFF. Full variable domain (outside the CDR3, taken from reference TRBV7-2 and TRBJ1-1): GAGVSQSPSNKVTEKGKDVELRCDPISGHTALYWYRQSLGQGLEFLIYFQGNSAPDKSGLPSDRFSAERTGGSVSTLTIQRTQQEDSAVYLCASRPLAGGTAEAFFGQGTRLTVV.

The CDR3 coding sequence is TGTGCCATCAGTGAGTCGGTCGGGACAGGGGGCACTGAAGCTTTCTTT. Translated: CAISESVGTGGTEAFF. V is TRBV10-3 and J is TRBJ1-1; 11 nucleotides match TRBD1. Germline CDR1 is ENHRY and CDR2 is SYGVKD. The CDR3 has 16 amino acids. V shed 0 bases and J 4 bases; nucleotides not matched to a gene: 4.

As to this clonotype: A junction end diverges from the germline sequence, so it may reflect a read error. The V gene is TRBV4-1, the J gene TRBJ1-1, with D unclear. This CDR3 is 15 amino acids long. Germline CDR1 reads MGHRA; CDR2 reads YSYEKL. CDR3 coding DNA: TGCGCCAGCAGCCGACCCACCGGGAGGCGGTCTGTTGTGCTCTTT. As protein: CASSRPTGRRSVVLF.

Remarks on this clonotype: The conserved phenylalanine or tryptophan normally closing the CDR3 is absent here, so this likely arose from a read error. The DNA is left out, because the CDR3 cannot be placed on it with certainty; the CDR3 is given as TCRdb lists it. CDR3: CSAWAREL. The rearrangement uses TRBV20-1 and TRBJ2-1; the table names TRBD2, a call not compared with the DNA. Germline V gene sequence: CDR1 DFQATT, CDR2 SNEGSKA (reference sequence). Termini included, the CDR3 measures 8 amino acids.

This clonotype was observed a handful of times. The rearrangement uses TRBV3-1 and TRBJ2-5; 10 bases fit TRBD2. Looked up from germline, CDR1 is LGHDT and CDR2 is YNNKEL (reference sequence). The CDR3 runs to 15 residues. V shed 3 bases and J 3 bases; nucleotides not matched to a gene: 4. CDR3 region: CASSHVSGGEETQYF. The DNA for the CDR3 is TGTGCCAGCAGCCACGTCAGCGGGGGGGAAGAGACCCAGTACTTC.

The chain links TRBV25-1 to TRBJ2-7; 10 positions agree with TRBD1. CDR1 MGHDK and CDR2 SYGVNS come from the germline V gene. Trimming at V came to 8 bases and at J to 5 bases, leaving 9 bases not matched to a gene. CDR3 length: 14 residues. The CDR3 here is CASSNGQGDNEQYF. The CDR3 DNA reads as TGTGCCAGCTCTAATGGACAGGGGGACAACGAGCAGTACTTC.

For this clonotype: The junction does not match germline at one end; this may be a read error. The V call is TRBV7-9, the J call TRBJ2-2; 7 bases agree with TRBD1. Germline CDR1 and CDR2: SEHNR and FQNEAQ (reference sequence). This CDR3 has 15 amino acids. For the CDR3, the DNA is TGCGTCAGCAGCCAAGATAGGGGGCTCACCGGGGAGCTGTTTTTT. Protein product: CVSSQDRGLTGELFF.

This clonotype was observed at least ten times. The V and J genes are TRBV9 and TRBJ2-7, with 7 nucleotides matching TRBD1. CDR1 is SGDLS and CDR2 is YYNGEE in the germline V gene. This CDR3 is built from 15 residues. Losses at the gene ends were 4 bases for V and 2 bases for J; bases not matched to a gene: 9. CDR3 in DNA: TGTGCCAGCAGCCCATCACAGGGGATGGCCTACGAGCAGTACTTC. Translating it yields CASSPSQGMAYEQYF.

This clonotype occurred many times. This rearrangement joins TRBV4-1 to TRBJ2-5, with TRBD1 matching over 8 bases. CDR1 is MGHRA, CDR2 YSYEKL, per germline. With V trimmed by 0 bases and J by 5 bases, 8 bases remained unmatched. This CDR3 spans 16 amino acids. The CDR3 DNA follows: TGCGCCAGCAGCCAAGATCGGGGCAGGGGGCGGGAGACCCAGTACTTC. Its protein is CASSQDRGRGRETQYF.

The chain employs TRBV24-1 and TRBJ2-5; 7 nucleotides align to TRBD2. Unmatched junction bases numbered 10, after V lost 9 bases and J lost 4 bases. CDR3 length: 14 residues. Germline-derived CDR1 and CDR2 are KGHDR and SFDVKD. The CDR3, as DNA: TGTGCCACCCACCCGGGAGGAGGGGCAGAGACCCAGTACTTC. Translated, it gives CATHPGGGAETQYF.

A single count supports this clonotype. V and J are TRBV12-3 or TRBV12-4 and TRBJ2-2; TRBD2 aligns across 9 bases. The CDR3 runs 14 residues. V lost 8 bases and J lost 7; bases outside the gene matches: 8. CDR3 residues: CASFSGSDGGELFF. CDR3 nucleotides: TGTGCCAGCTTTAGCGGGAGCGATGGCGGGGAGCTGTTTTTT.

V is TRBV6-4 and J is TRBJ2-3; 9 bases line up with TRBD2. The germline V gene encodes CDR1 MRHNA and CDR2 SNTAGT. With 3 bases clipped from V and 5 bases from J, the junction kept 6 bases outside the gene matches. This CDR3 contains 15 residues. Here the CDR3 DNA reads TGTGCCAGCAGTGAGTCTAGCGGGAAGGTAGATACGCAGTATTTT. It yields the protein CASSESSGKVDTQYF.

A single count supports this clonotype. Since a much larger clone is just one base distant, this may be a read error. The gene calls are TRBV7-9 and TRBJ2-7; D is perhaps TRBD2 (5 bases). Germline assignment: CDR1 SEHNR and CDR2 FQNEAQ (reference sequence). The CDR3 loop spans 14 amino acids. The CDR3 nucleotides are TGTACCAGCAGCTTCGATCCGGGGATGGGGGAGCAGTACTTC. This encodes CTSSFDPGMGEQYF.

V usage is TRBV5-8 and J usage is TRBJ1-5; 8 bases fit TRBD1. V gave up 10 bases and J gave up 9 bases; unmatched junction bases: 18. Germline V gene lookup returns CDR1 SGHTS and CDR2 YDEGEE. CDR3 length equals 15 residues. CDR3 protein: CAWSQTGQALGPQHF. CDR3 nucleotides: TGTGCCTGGAGTCAAACGGGACAGGCCCTAGGGCCCCAGCATTTT.

This clonotype was counted a few times. The chain recombines TRBV30 with TRBJ1-4; the D is unclear. Trimming stripped 3 bases from V and 5 bases from J, with 7 bases between. Germline CDR1 reads GTSNPN; CDR2 reads SVGIG (reference sequence). This CDR3 spans 12 amino acids. In nucleotides, the CDR3 is TGTGCCTGGAGCGCTAACAATGAAAAACTGTTTTTT. Its protein is CAWSANNEKLFF.

The chain recombines TRBV12-5 with TRBJ1-2; D uncertain. CDR1 LGHNT and CDR2 FRNRAP come from the germline V gene. The CDR3 consists of 18 residues. Between the trimmed V and J ends, which lost 0 bases and 2 bases, there was a span of 19 bases. The CDR3 DNA follows: TGTGCTAGTGGTTTGGTACCGGGGAGTGAGGGTGGAAACTATGGCTACACCTTC. Its protein product is CASGLVPGSEGGNYGYTF. The whole variable domain, filled in from reference TRBV12-5 and TRBJ1-2, reads DARVTQTPRHKVTEMGQEVTMRCQPILGHNTVFWYRQTMMQGLELLAYFRNRAPLDDSGMPKDRFSAEMPDATLATLKIQPSEPRDSAVYFCASGLVPGSEGGNYGYTFGSGTRLTVV.

This clonotype occurred many times. This chain links TRBV29-1 with TRBJ2-5; tentative D call: TRBD2 (7 bases). Trimming cost V 6 bases and J 4 bases, with 18 bases left between them. CDR1 is SQVTM and CDR2 is ANQGSEA in the germline V gene. The CDR3 contains 14 residues. CDR3 residues: CSVDPGRGGETQYF. In DNA form, the CDR3 reads TGCAGCGTCGACCCTGGGAGGGGGGGAGAGACCCAGTACTTC.

The rearrangement uses TRBV30 and TRBJ2-5, with 7 bases that match TRBD1. Per germline, CDR1 GTSNPN and CDR2 SVGIG (reference sequence). The CDR3 is made up of 14 amino acids. Losses at the gene ends were 5 bases for V and 2 bases for J; bases not matched to a gene: 8. Written as DNA, the CDR3 is TGTGCCTGGCAATCCGGGACAGAGCAAGAGACCCAGTACTTC. It encodes CAWQSGTEQETQYF.

The sample holds many counts of this clonotype. A read error may produce the germline difference seen at one junction end. This chain uses TRBV10-2 with TRBJ2-2; D gene uncertain. The CDR3 extends over 10 amino acids. The germline V gene has CDR1 WSHSY and CDR2 SAAADI. This CDR3 reads CATSRGELFF. CDR3 DNA sequence: TGCGCCACCAGTCGCGGGGAGCTGTTTTTT.

Many counts were recorded for this clonotype. This chain links TRBV20-1 with TRBJ2-7; D remains unclear. Germline V lookup: CDR1 DFQATT, CDR2 SNEGSKA (reference sequence). V was pared by 2 bases and J by 11 bases, with 13 bases between. This CDR3 region has 11 residues. The CDR3 DNA reads as TGCAGTGCTAGAAGTAGCTGGATAGAGTACTTC. Translation: CSARSSWIEYF.

A remark on this clonotype: Since a much larger clone is just one base distant, this may be a read error. The chain carries TRBV4-1 and TRBJ1-5; D is unclear. V lost 1 base to trimming and J lost 1 base, with 11 bases between them. This CDR3 has 16 residues. CDR1 MGHRA and CDR2 YSYEKL come from the germline V gene. CDR3 sequence: CASSQVGCGSNQPQHF. DNA for the CDR3: TGCGCCAGCAGCCAAGTAGGTTGTGGGAGCAATCAGCCCCAGCATTTT.